One and the same sample provided the 28 T cell receptor beta chains below, sequenced in a study of blood T cell repertoires in COVID-19. Libraries were prepared by immunoSEQ multiplex PCR; TCRdb keeps only in-frame clonotypes and omits some of them. The table includes roughly 66,000 clones, roughly nine tenths detected once. Specimen: peripheral blood. These receptors were taken from a human donor in a cohort sampled during active COVID-19.

This chain links TRBV30 with TRBJ2-7; 7 bases agree with TRBD2. Germline CDR1 is GTSNPN and CDR2 is SVGIG (reference sequence). Trimming removed 1 base from V and 3 bases from J; junction bases left unmatched: 6. This CDR3 contains 14 residues. This chain's CDR3 is CAWSGGSEVYEQYF. The CDR3 coding sequence is TGTGCCTGGAGTGGCGGGAGTGAAGTCTACGAGCAGTACTTC. Combining the CDR3 with reference TRBV30 and TRBJ2-7 gives the whole variable domain SQTIHQWPATLVQPVGSPLSLECTVEGTSNPNLYWYRQAAGRGLQLLFYSVGIGQISSEVPQNLSASRPQDRQFILSSKKLLLSDSGFYLCAWSGGSEVYEQYFGPGTRLTVT.

The V call is TRBV18, the J call TRBJ2-2, with TRBD1 matching 8 bases. Germline loops: CDR1 KGHSH, CDR2 LQKENI. The CDR3 loop spans 15 amino acids. J was trimmed by 3 bases and V by 4 bases; bases with no gene match: 4. The CDR3 region has the DNA TGTGCCAGCTCACACGGACAGGGCGACACCGGGGAGCTGTTTTTT. Encoded protein: CASSHGQGDTGELFF.

The rearrangement uses TRBV3-1 (or the pseudogene TRBV3-2) and TRBJ1-2; tentatively, D is TRBD1 (6 bases). This CDR3 is 12 amino acids long. V dropped 3 bases and J dropped 6 bases, with 8 bases sitting between them. Germline CDR1 is LGHDT and CDR2 is YNNKEL (reference sequence). The CDR3 DNA reads TGTGCCAGCAGCCAGGGGGCGCATGGCTACACCTTC. It codes for CASSQGAHGYTF.

The V call is TRBV15, the J call TRBJ2-6; perhaps TRBD2 as D (6 bases). The CDR3 consists of 16 residues. Deletions cut 0 bases from V and 3 bases from J, with 9 bases between. Germline CDR1 is LNHNV and CDR2 is YYDKDF (reference sequence). The CDR3 coding sequence is TGTGCCACCAGCAGAGATAGGCGGGGTGGGGCCAACGTCCTGACTTTC. Translation: CATSRDRRGGANVLTF.

This rearrangement joins TRBV5-4 to TRBJ1-6; no definite D call. Germline loops: CDR1 SGHNT, CDR2 YYREEE (reference sequence). This CDR3 comprises 14 residues. The germline V and J ends were trimmed by 0 bases and 8 bases, with 9 bases remaining between them. The CDR3 is CASSLAGSDSPLHF. In nucleotides, the CDR3 is TGTGCCAGCAGCTTGGCGGGGTCCGATTCACCCCTCCACTTT.

The chain recombines TRBV3-1 (or the pseudogene TRBV3-2) with TRBJ2-1, with 9 positions matching TRBD1. Germline assignment: CDR1 LGHDT and CDR2 YNNKEL (reference sequence). This CDR3 has 20 residues. V dropped 4 bases and J dropped 3; count of bases not matched to a gene: 19. CDR3 region: CASSLTKGGAGDRVYNEQFF. In nucleotides, the CDR3 is TGTGCCAGCAGCCTCACCAAGGGGGGGGCGGGGGACAGGGTCTACAATGAGCAGTTCTTC.

The rearrangement links TRBV7-2 to TRBJ2-7, with 7 bases matching TRBD1. The germline V gene encodes CDR1 SGHTA and CDR2 FQGNSA. V shed 8 bases and J 4 bases; nucleotides not matched to a gene: 14. The CDR3 covers 15 residues. The CDR3 coding sequence is TGTGCCAGCCGGGCCAGAGGGACAGAGCCGTACGAGCAGTACTTC. Protein product: CASRARGTEPYEQYF.

The V call is TRBV5-6, the J call TRBJ2-1; 7 positions match TRBD2. The CDR3 is 14 residues long. Germline loops: CDR1 SGHDT, CDR2 YYEEEE. With 5 bases clipped from V and 7 bases from J, the junction kept 9 bases outside the gene matches. For the CDR3, the DNA is TGTGCCAGCAGTAGGGCTAGCGGAGAGAATGAGCAGTTCTTC. This encodes CASSRASGENEQFF.

The rearrangement links TRBV18 to TRBJ2-3, with 8 nucleotides matching TRBD2. This CDR3 spans 15 amino acids. Germline V gene sequence: CDR1 KGHSH, CDR2 LQKENI. After removal of 11 bases from V and 5 bases from J, the junction contained 15 bases not matched to a gene. As DNA, the CDR3 is TGTGCCCCCCCCTCCCCGGGGCGGGGGGTAGATACGCAGTATTTT. This codes for CAPPSPGRGVDTQYF.

V usage is TRBV19 and J usage is TRBJ1-1; D gene uncertain. With 2 bases removed from V and 4 bases from J, the gap between germline ends came to 14 bases. In germline, CDR1 is LNHDA, CDR2 SQIVND (reference sequence). The CDR3 sequence is 15 residues long. The CDR3 is CASSIRPGVGTEAFF. As DNA, the CDR3 is TGTGCCAGTAGTATAAGGCCAGGTGTGGGCACTGAAGCTTTCTTT.

The chain uses TRBV6-5 and TRBJ2-7; D remains unclear. CDR3 length: 14 residues. Germline V gene lookup returns CDR1 MNHEY and CDR2 SVGAGI. Trimming took off 10 bases at V and 6 bases at J, with 22 bases between the two ends. CDR3 nucleotide sequence: TGTGCCACCGATCCCGCGTTCCCACCTGTCGAGCAGTACTTC. Residues: CATDPAFPPVEQYF.

The gene calls are TRBV29-1 and TRBJ1-4; D ambiguous. The CDR3 loop spans 13 amino acids. Per germline, CDR1 SQVTM and CDR2 ANQGSEA. V lost 4 bases to trimming and J lost 8 bases, with 14 bases between them. CDR3 sequence (DNA): TGCAGCGTTGGGGAGGAGCCGGGGGAAAAACTGTTTTTT. Protein product: CSVGEEPGEKLFF.

This chain links TRBV30 with TRBJ1-2; tentative D call: TRBD1 (6 bases). The length of the CDR3 is 14 residues. Trimming pared 4 bases from V and 3 bases from J, leaving 15 bases between. Looked up from germline, CDR1 is GTSNPN and CDR2 is SVGIG (reference sequence). CDR3 in amino acids: CAWTPGGADYGYTF. CDR3 nucleotide sequence: TGTGCCTGGACCCCCGGGGGGGCCGACTATGGCTACACCTTC.

This chain's CDR3 is CASSLGDYDGGELFF. Written as DNA, the CDR3 is TGTGCCAGCAGCTTGGGGGACTACGATGGCGGGGAGCTGTTTTTT. The chain recombines TRBV7-6 with TRBJ2-2; 7 nucleotides agree with TRBD2. Germline V CDR1 and CDR2: SGHVS, FNYEAQ. The CDR3 loop spans 15 amino acids. With 3 bases clipped from V and 7 bases from J, the junction kept 8 bases outside the gene matches.

The chain uses TRBV10-1 and TRBJ1-6; D possibly corresponds to TRBD1 (5 bases). This CDR3 spans 13 amino acids. Germline lookup yields CDR1 WNHNN and CDR2 SYGVQD (reference sequence). The CDR3 region is CVKMGGAGSPLHF. CDR3 DNA sequence: TGCGTAAAAATGGGCGGGGCCGGGTCACCCCTCCACTTT.

The chain has TRBV7-2 and TRBJ2-7; 7 bases fit TRBD1. V lost 5 bases, J lost 2 bases, and 3 bases stayed unmatched. CDR1 and CDR2 (germline): SGHTA, FQGNSA. The CDR3 contains 13 residues. In DNA, the CDR3 is TGTGCCAGCAGCCCGACAGGGACCTACGAGCAGTACTTC. It codes for CASSPTGTYEQYF.

V gene TRBV6-2 or TRBV6-3 combines with J gene TRBJ2-1; 7 positions match TRBD2. V dropped 0 bases and J dropped 4; count of bases not matched to a gene: 12. The CDR3 length is 18 residues. Looked up from germline, CDR1 is MNHEY and CDR2 is SVGEGT. DNA of the CDR3: TGTGCCAGCAGTTACTCGTCCCCGGCTAGCGGAGATTACAATGAGCAGTTCTTC. This codes for CASSYSSPASGDYNEQFF.

The chain joins TRBV4-3 to TRBJ1-4; D ambiguous. CDR3 length: 16 amino acids. V shed 0 bases and J shed 5 bases, with 13 bases lying between them. Germline lookup yields CDR1 LGHNA and CDR2 YSLEER. CDR3 amino acids: CASSQDFGLQNEKLFF. In nucleotides, the CDR3 is TGCGCCAGCAGCCAAGATTTTGGGCTACAGAATGAAAAACTGTTTTTT.

For the CDR3, the DNA is TGCAGTGCTAGTAACAGGGGGCCACGCAATCAGCCCCAGCATTTT. Residues: CSASNRGPRNQPQHF. The gene calls are TRBV20-1 and TRBJ1-5, with 9 bases matching TRBD1. V shed 3 bases and J 2 bases; nucleotides not matched to a gene: 5. The CDR3 is 15 amino acids. Per the germline V gene, CDR1 is DFQATT and CDR2 is SNEGSKA (reference sequence).

This chain connects TRBV5-5 to TRBJ1-4; 11 bases match TRBD1. The CDR3 spans 14 residues. Germline loops: CDR1 SGHKS, CDR2 YYEKEE (reference sequence). V dropped 3 bases and J dropped 8; count of bases not matched to a gene: 3. CDR3 nucleotides: TGTGCCAGCAGCTCCGGGACAGGGGGGGAAAAACTGTTTTTT. Encoded protein: CASSSGTGGEKLFF.

The V and J genes are TRBV18 and TRBJ2-3; maybe TRBD1 (6 bases). V was pared by 4 bases and J by 7 bases, with 21 bases between. This CDR3 has 16 residues. CDR1 KGHSH and CDR2 LQKENI come from the germline V gene. The CDR3 spells CASSRQGISNRNTQYF. The DNA for the CDR3 is TGTGCCAGCTCACGCCAGGGGATATCAAACAGAAATACGCAGTATTTT.

The chain carries TRBV11-2 and TRBJ2-1; TRBD1 agrees at 10 bases. CDR3 size: 15 residues. CDR1 and CDR2 from the germline V gene are SGHAT and FQNNGV. Trimming cost V 6 bases and J 7 bases; bases outside gene matches: 9. CDR3 region: CASSTTGGVINEQFF. CDR3 nucleotides: TGTGCCAGCAGTACGACAGGGGGCGTCATTAATGAGCAGTTCTTC.

This chain joins TRBV10-2 and TRBJ1-1; D is uncertain. The V end lost 3 bases, the J end lost 4 bases, and 9 bases lay between the germline ends. Germline CDR1 WSHSY, CDR2 SAAADI. The CDR3 is 13 amino acids. The CDR3 DNA reads TGCGCCAGCAGTGATAACAGTCCCACTGAAGCTTTCTTT. This gives the protein CASSDNSPTEAFF.

The CDR3 region has the DNA TGTGCCAGCAGCACAGGGTCTGGGCAGGGGCGGCCCCAGCATTTT. Residues: CASSTGSGQGRPQHF. The rearrangement joins TRBV7-9 to TRBJ1-5; TRBD1 might be the D (6 bases). Germline V gene lookup returns CDR1 SEHNR and CDR2 FQNEAQ (reference sequence). This CDR3 has 15 residues. V dropped 5 bases and J dropped 9 bases, with 20 bases sitting between them.

V gene TRBV6-2 or TRBV6-3 combines with J gene TRBJ2-1; 7 bases map to TRBD2. Trimming removed 0 bases from V and 0 bases from J; junction bases left unmatched: 8. This CDR3 region has 18 residues. The germline gives CDR1 MNHEY, CDR2 SVGEGT. As DNA, the CDR3 is TGTGCCAGCAGTTACTCGAAGGCGGGAGCTCACTCCTACAATGAGCAGTTCTTC. It translates to CASSYSKAGAHSYNEQFF.

To note about this clone: Compared with germline, one end of the junction differs, possibly owing to a read error. The rearrangement joins TRBV25-1 to TRBJ1-4; TRBD1 matches 8 bases. Germline CDR1 MGHDK, CDR2 SYGVNS. The CDR3 has 16 amino acids. The CDR3 nucleotides read TGTGCCAGCAGTAAATACACAGGGGGAGGATTTGAAAAACTGTTTTTT. Protein sequence: CASSKYTGGGFEKLFF.

The V call is TRBV5-1, the J call TRBJ2-5; TRBD2 matches at 11 bases. Trimming removed 4 bases from V and 2 bases from J; junction bases left unmatched: 1. CDR1 and CDR2 (germline): SGHRS, YFSETQ. The CDR3 is 14 residues long. DNA of the CDR3: TGCGCCAGCAGCGGGACTAGCGGACAAGAGACCCAGTACTTC. Translation gives CASSGTSGQETQYF.

The chain links TRBV6-2 or TRBV6-3 to TRBJ2-3; maybe TRBD1 (5 bases). The CDR3 runs 16 residues. The germline CDR1 and CDR2 sequences are MNHEY and SVGEGT. V lost 5 bases to trimming and J lost 2 bases, with 17 bases between them. This CDR3 reads CASSKDSTRFTDTQYF. The CDR3 nucleotides are TGTGCCAGCAGTAAAGACAGCACCCGCTTCACAGATACGCAGTATTTT.